This record looks at one T cell receptor (beta chain) sequence and its context. This sample stems from a study of T cell responses to AZD1222 COVID-19 vaccine. J was trimmed by 0 bases and V by 4 bases; bases with no gene match: 5. The CDR3 extends over 15 amino acids. Germline CDR1 is SGHDN and CDR2 is FVKESK. The table came from immunoSEQ multiplex PCR; TCRdb's copy has only in-frame clones and leaves some out. The data contain more than 140,000 clones, 70% to 90% of them singletons. The sequencing used peripheral blood, collected on day 0 of MenACWY control vaccination. The source is an adult in good health. V usage is TRBV14 and J usage is TRBJ1-1; 7 bases are a match to TRBD1. The CDR3 sequence: CASSRQGALNTEAFF. The CDR3 DNA is TGTGCCAGCAGCCGACAGGGCGCCTTGAACACTGAAGCTTTCTTT.